This TCR beta chain was sequenced in a study of cytomegalovirus exposure and HLA in healthy donors. As for the study in general: An analysis done earlier identified 95 million to 140 million unique TCR beta sequences from approximately 170 million T cells. General study results and limits: The only immune exposure information that was available was CMV serostatus. An analysis done earlier found most TCR beta V segments productive about 87% or about 30% of the time.

The ends lost 0 bases at V and 15 bases at J; junction bases unmatched: 11. The CDR3 spans 14 residues. CDR1 is SGHNT and CDR2 is YYREEE in the germline V gene (reference sequence). Concerning this clone itself: Its antigen remains unknown.

PCR was performed using 60 Vbeta and 13 Jbeta primers. Some clones are missing from TCRdb's copy, which holds only in-frame ones; the method was immunoSEQ multiplex PCR. The sample includes about 130,000 clones, 60% to 80% seen only once; the top ten take 3% to 4%. The chain employs TRBV5-4 and TRBJ2-1; 8 bases are a match to TRBD2. Sample: PBMCs. This clonotype was obtained from a man aged 25-40 years in good health and CMV-seronegative. This CDR3 reads CASSLEGGGPAMFF. The CDR3 DNA is TGTGCCAGCAGCTTGGAGGGCGGGGGGCCCGCAATGTTCTTC.